In this sample, the clone carrying this T cell receptor (beta chain) turned up many times. The data were obtained in a study of T cells in Graves' hyperthyroidism and ophthalmopathy. It was RNA transcripts that yielded the amplified TCR beta CDR3 regions. The HTBI primer set served for first-round RT-PCR of the TCR CDR3. TCRdb redid the calling of the multiplex PCR reads with MiXCR, one entry per CDR3 protein. Of under 350,000 distinct CDR3 sequences in the sample, around a sixth were seen once. Sequences were obtained from blood. This TCR was recovered from a woman aged 50 to 60 with Graves' hyperthyroidism.

The CDR3 DNA follows: TGTGCCAGCAGTCTCAGGGGGCTGAACGAGCAGTACTTC. It codes for CASSLRGLNEQYF. V is TRBV12-3 or TRBV12-4 and J is TRBJ2-7, with 8 bases fitting TRBD1. The CDR3 extends over 13 amino acids. J gave up 5 bases and V 5 bases, and 5 bases lay outside the gene matches.